The TCR beta chain under discussion was sequenced for a study of blood T cell repertoires in COVID-19. How the authors handled the data: Amplification with reference gene primers provided the estimates of nucleated cell counts. Assay: immunoSEQ multiplex PCR; the TCRdb copy retains only in-frame clones and omits some. V, J and clone size derive from that table, while D and trimming were established from the DNA sequence. The sample contains approximately 93,000 clones, approximately 79% of which appear only once. Enrolled during active infection, Seattle patients were then followed longitudinally. V dropped 3 bases and J dropped 6; count of bases not matched to a gene: 10. The CDR3 runs to 18 residues. Germline V gene lookup returns CDR1 SGHTA and CDR2 FQGNSA.

This chain joins TRBV7-2 and TRBJ2-2; 13 positions agree with TRBD2. The TCR originated in a man aged 65-85 years with COVID-19, enrolled during active disease. The sample consisted of peripheral blood. CDR3 sequence reads: CASSFRTSGRFSSGELFF. The CDR3 DNA reads as TGTGCCAGCAGCTTTAGGACTAGCGGGAGATTTTCGTCCGGGGAGCTGTTTTTT.